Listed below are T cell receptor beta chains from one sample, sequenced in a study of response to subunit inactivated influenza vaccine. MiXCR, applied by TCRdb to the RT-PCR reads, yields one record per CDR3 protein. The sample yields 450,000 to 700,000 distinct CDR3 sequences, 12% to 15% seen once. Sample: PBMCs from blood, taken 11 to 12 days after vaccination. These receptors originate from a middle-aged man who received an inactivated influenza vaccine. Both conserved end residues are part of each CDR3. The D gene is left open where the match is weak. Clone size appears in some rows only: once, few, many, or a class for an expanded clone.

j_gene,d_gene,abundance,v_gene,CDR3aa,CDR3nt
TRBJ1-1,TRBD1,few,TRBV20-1,CSGDRGAEEAFF,TGCAGTGGGGACAGGGGGGCGGAAGAAGCTTTCTTT
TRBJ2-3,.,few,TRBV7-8,CASSSLQRVFTDTQYF,TGTGCCAGCAGCTCTCTCCAGCGGGTGTTCACAGATACGCAGTATTTT
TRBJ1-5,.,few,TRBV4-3,CASSLGTRADQPQHF,TGCGCCAGCAGCCTGGGGACGCGGGCGGATCAGCCCCAGCATTTT
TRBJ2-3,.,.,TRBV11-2,CASSLGTFSTDTQYF,TGTGCCAGCAGCTTAGGGACGTTTAGCACAGATACGCAGTATTTT
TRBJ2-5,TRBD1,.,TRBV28,CASSRDRRTQYF,TGTGCCAGCAGCCGGGACAGGCGGACCCAGTACTTC
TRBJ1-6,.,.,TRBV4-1,CASSQGTAGPLHF,TGCGCCAGCAGCCAAGGCACAGCTGGACCCCTCCACTTT
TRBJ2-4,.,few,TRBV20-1,CSAKIDGNQYF,TGCAGTGCGAAAATAGATGGCAATCAGTACTTC
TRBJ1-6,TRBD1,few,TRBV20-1,CSGSTGGSYNSPLHF,TGCAGTGGTTCGACAGGGGGCTCCTATAATTCACCCCTCCACTTT
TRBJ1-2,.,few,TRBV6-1,CVSGRTNYGYTF,TGTGTTAGCGGGAGAACTAACTATGGCTACACCTTC
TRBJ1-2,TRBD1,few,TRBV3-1,CASSPNWGQNYGYTF,TGTGCCAGCAGCCCCAATTGGGGACAGAACTATGGCTACACCTTC
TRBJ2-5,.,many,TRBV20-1,CSVPPGYGVQETQYF,TGCAGTGTACCCCCCGGATACGGCGTTCAAGAGACCCAGTACTTC
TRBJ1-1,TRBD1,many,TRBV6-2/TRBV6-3,CASRPNRFWTGPGNTEAFF,TGTGCCAGCAGGCCCAACCGATTTTGGACAGGGCCAGGGAACACTGAAGCTTTCTTT
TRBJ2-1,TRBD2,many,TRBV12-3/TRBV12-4,CASSLALGTISYNEQFF,TGTGCCAGCAGTTTAGCGCTTGGGACTATCTCCTACAATGAGCAGTTCTTC
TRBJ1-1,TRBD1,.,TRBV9,CASSKRQGSFLNTEAFF,TGTGCCAGCAGCAAGCGACAGGGGTCCTTTTTGAACACTGAAGCTTTCTTT
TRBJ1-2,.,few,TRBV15,CATSRDLGSGYTF,TGTGCCACCAGCAGAGATCTGGGGAGTGGCTACACCTTC
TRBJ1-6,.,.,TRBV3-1,CASSQGGPLHF,TGTGCCAGCAGCCAAGGGGGACCCCTCCACTTT
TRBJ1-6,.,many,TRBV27,CASSLGGLGSPLHF,TGTGCCAGCAGTTTAGGGGGCCTTGGATCACCCCTCCACTTT
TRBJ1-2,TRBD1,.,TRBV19,CASRKTGGHYGYTF,TGTGCCAGTCGTAAGACAGGGGGGCACTATGGCTACACCTTC
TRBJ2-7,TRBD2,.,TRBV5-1,CASSFSGRDVYNEQYF,TGCGCCAGCAGCTTTAGCGGGAGGGACGTTTACAACGAGCAGTACTTC
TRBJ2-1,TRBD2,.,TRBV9,CASSDLAGAVEQFF,TGTGCCAGCAGCGACCTAGCGGGAGCGGTTGAGCAGTTCTTC
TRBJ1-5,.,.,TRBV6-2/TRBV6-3,CASRPPGQSNQPQHF,TGTGCCAGCCGACCTCCGGGACAAAGCAATCAGCCCCAGCATTTT
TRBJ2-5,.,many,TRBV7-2,CASSRDPGLGEETQYF,TGTGCCAGCAGCCGAGATCCGGGACTGGGGGAAGAGACCCAGTACTTC
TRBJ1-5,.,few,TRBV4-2,CASSQEQGRTNQPQHF,TGTGCCAGCAGCCAAGAGCAGGGGCGGACTAATCAGCCCCAGCATTTT
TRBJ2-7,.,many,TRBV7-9,CASSAERQPTYEQYF,TGTGCCAGCAGCGCCGAGAGACAGCCTACCTACGAGCAGTACTTC
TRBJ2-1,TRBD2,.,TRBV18,CASSPPSSGGANEQFF,TGTGCCAGCTCACCACCGTCCAGCGGGGGGGCCAATGAGCAGTTCTTC
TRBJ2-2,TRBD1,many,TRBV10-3,CAISETRDRPTGELFF,TGTGCCATCAGTGAAACCCGGGACAGGCCCACCGGGGAGCTGTTTTTT
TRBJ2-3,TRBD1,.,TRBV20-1,CSAKGWDRGTDTQYF,TGCAGTGCTAAGGGTTGGGACAGGGGCACAGATACGCAGTATTTT
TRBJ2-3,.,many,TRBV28,CASRSSGSGTDTQYF,TGTGCCAGCAGATCCTCGGGTAGCGGCACAGATACGCAGTATTTT
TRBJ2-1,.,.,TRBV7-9,CASSLVGGQQFF,TGTGCCAGCAGCTTGGTGGGGGGTCAACAGTTCTTC
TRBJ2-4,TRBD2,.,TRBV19,CASSTRLAGDKNIQYF,TGTGCCAGTAGTACCAGACTAGCGGGAGATAAAAACATTCAGTACTTC
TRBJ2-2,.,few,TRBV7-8,CASSPRARGSGELFF,TGTGCCAGCAGTCCACGGGCCCGGGGCAGCGGGGAGCTGTTTTTT
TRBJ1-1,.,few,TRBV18,CASSPIRGASTEAFF,TGTGCCAGCTCACCCATCAGGGGTGCGAGCACTGAAGCTTTCTTT
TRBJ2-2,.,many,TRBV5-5,CASSVAGAIANTGELFF,TGTGCCAGCAGCGTAGCCGGGGCCATCGCGAACACCGGGGAGCTGTTTTTT
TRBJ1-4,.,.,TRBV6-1,CASSRTTAKNEKLFF,TGTGCCAGCAGCAGGACGACAGCGAAAAATGAAAAACTGTTTTTT
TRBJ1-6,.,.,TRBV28,CASSSRGSYNSPLHF,TGTGCCAGCAGTTCCCGAGGCTCCTATAATTCACCCCTCCACTTT
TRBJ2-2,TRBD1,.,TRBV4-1,CASSPEPGQPTGELFF,TGCGCCAGCAGCCCAGAACCGGGACAGCCCACCGGGGAGCTGTTTTTT
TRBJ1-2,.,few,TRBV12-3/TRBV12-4,CASSRGLWKGYTF,TGTGCCAGCAGTCGAGGGCTGTGGAAAGGCTACACCTTC
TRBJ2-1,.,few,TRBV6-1,CASSEDSSRSSYNEQFF,TGTGCCAGCAGTGAGGACTCCTCGAGGAGCTCCTACAATGAGCAGTTCTTC
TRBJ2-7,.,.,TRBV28,CASSLRRKNYYEQYF,TGTGCCAGCAGTTTGAGAAGGAAAAACTACTACGAGCAGTACTTC
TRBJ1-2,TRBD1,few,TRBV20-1,CSARVLRDRGFNGYTF,TGCAGTGCTAGAGTGTTAAGGGACAGGGGATTCAATGGCTACACCTTC
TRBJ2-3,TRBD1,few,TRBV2,CASRIGTGGTDTQYF,TGTGCCAGCAGGATCGGGACAGGAGGGACAGATACGCAGTATTTT
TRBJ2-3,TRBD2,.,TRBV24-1,CATRGGLTDTQYF,TGTGCCACCCGGGGGGGGCTCACAGATACGCAGTATTTT
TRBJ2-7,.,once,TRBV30,CAWSRFVTSYEQYF,TGTGCCTGGAGTCGTTTCGTAACTTCCTACGAGCAGTACTTC
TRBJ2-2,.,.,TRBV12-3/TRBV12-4,CASSPFEAGELFF,TGTGCCAGCAGTCCGTTTGAGGCCGGGGAGCTGTTTTTT
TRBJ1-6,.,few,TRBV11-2,CASSVGGHRNSPLHF,TGTGCCAGCAGCGTGGGGGGACACCGGAATTCACCCCTCCACTTT
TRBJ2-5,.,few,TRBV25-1,CASSDEGSVETQYF,TGTGCCAGCAGTGATGAGGGATCGGTAGAGACCCAGTACTTC
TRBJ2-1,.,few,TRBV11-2,CASSLVGPSGDRSSYNEQFF,TGTGCCAGCAGCTTAGTGGGACCTAGCGGGGACAGGAGCTCCTACAATGAGCAGTTCTTC
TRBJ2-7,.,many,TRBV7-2,CASSLDVGSYEQYF,TGTGCCAGCAGCTTAGACGTAGGCTCCTACGAGCAGTACTTC
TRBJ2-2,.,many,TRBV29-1,CSVELGGNTGELFF,TGCAGCGTTGAATTGGGGGGCAACACCGGGGAGCTGTTTTTT
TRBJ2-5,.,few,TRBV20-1,CSARDVRQTVGETQYF,TGCAGTGCTAGAGATGTTAGACAGACAGTCGGAGAGACCCAGTACTTC
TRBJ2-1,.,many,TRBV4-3,CASSQGIDQQFF,TGCGCCAGCAGCCAAGGAATTGACCAGCAGTTCTTC
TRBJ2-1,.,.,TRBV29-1,CSVEVATLQFF,TGCAGCGTTGAAGTGGCTACCCTACAGTTCTTC
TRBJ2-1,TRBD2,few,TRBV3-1,CASSQRLAGGINNEQFF,TGTGCCAGCAGCCAGAGATTAGCGGGAGGGATTAACAATGAGCAGTTCTTC
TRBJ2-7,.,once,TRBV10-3,CAISEDPGTVISYEQYF,TGTGCCATCAGTGAGGACCCCGGGACGGTTATATCCTACGAGCAGTACTTC
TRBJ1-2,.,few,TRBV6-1,CASSTGQPNYGYTF,TGTGCCAGCAGTACAGGACAGCCTAACTATGGCTACACCTTC
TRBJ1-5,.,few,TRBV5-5,CASSLGVGTIAQPQHF,TGTGCCAGCAGCTTGGGGGTAGGGACAATAGCTCAGCCCCAGCATTTT
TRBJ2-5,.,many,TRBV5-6,CASSVPGPGPGGQYF,TGTGCCAGCAGCGTACCGGGACCTGGACCCGGTGGCCAGTACTTC
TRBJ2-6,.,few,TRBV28,CASSFWQTAVSGANFLTF,TGTGCCAGCAGTTTTTGGCAGACTGCAGTCTCTGGGGCCAACTTCCTGACTTTC
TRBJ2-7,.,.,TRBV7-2,CASSTGHQGKKYF,TGTGCCAGCAGCACGGGTCATCAGGGCAAAAAGTACTTC